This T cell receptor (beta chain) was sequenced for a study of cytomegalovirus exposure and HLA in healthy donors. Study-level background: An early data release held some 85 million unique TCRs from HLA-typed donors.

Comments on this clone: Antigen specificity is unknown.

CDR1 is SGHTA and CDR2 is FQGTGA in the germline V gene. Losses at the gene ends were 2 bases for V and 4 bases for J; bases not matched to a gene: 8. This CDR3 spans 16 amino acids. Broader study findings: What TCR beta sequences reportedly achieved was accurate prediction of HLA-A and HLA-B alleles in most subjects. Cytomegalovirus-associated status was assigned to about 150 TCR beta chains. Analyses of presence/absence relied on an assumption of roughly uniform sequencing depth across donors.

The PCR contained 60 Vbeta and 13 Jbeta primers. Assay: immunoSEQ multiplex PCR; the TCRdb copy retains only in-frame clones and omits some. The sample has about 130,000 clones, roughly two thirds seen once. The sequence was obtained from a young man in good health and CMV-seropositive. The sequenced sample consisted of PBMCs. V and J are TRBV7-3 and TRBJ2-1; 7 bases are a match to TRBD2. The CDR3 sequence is CASSLEAGAAYNEQFF. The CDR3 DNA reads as TGTGCCAGCAGCTTAGAGGCGGGAGCGGCGTACAATGAGCAGTTCTTC. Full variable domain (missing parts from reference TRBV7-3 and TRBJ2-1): GAGVSQTPSNKVTEKGKYVELRCDPISGHTALYWYRQSLGQGPEFLIYFQGTGAADDSGLPNDRFFAVRPEGSVSTLKIQRTERGDSAVYLCASSLEAGAAYNEQFFGPGTRLTVL.